The 27 T cell receptor beta chains below all came from one sample that was sequenced in a study of blood T cell repertoires in COVID-19 (dated by TCRdb to 2018 to 2021). The library was built by means of the immunoSEQ multiplex PCR assay. This is the immuneACCESS table as TCRdb keeps it, with only in-frame sequences that have V and J called. A part of the clones is gone; compared with another copy, unresolved V genes explain less than half, and the rest is unexplained. The sample includes about 190,000 clones, with more than 85% observed a single time. The top ten hold 0.95% to 1.3% of the sample. Input material: peripheral blood. These receptors all stem from a man aged 25 to 40 with acute or convalescent COVID-19.

The rearrangement links TRBV5-4 to TRBJ2-2; D ambiguous. Germline V CDR1 and CDR2: SGHNT, YYREEE (reference sequence). The germline V and J ends were trimmed by 4 bases and 6 bases, with 10 bases remaining between them. CDR3 length: 13 amino acids. CDR3 residues: CASSRMQAGELFF. The CDR3 nucleotides read TGTGCCAGCAGCCGAATGCAGGCCGGGGAGCTGTTTTTT.

The chain is built from TRBV20-1 and TRBJ1-1; perhaps TRBD1 as D (5 bases). Trimming shortened V by 6 bases and J by 5 bases, and 10 bases separated the two germline ends. Germline CDR1 is DFQATT and CDR2 is SNEGSKA (reference sequence). CDR3 length: 11 residues. The CDR3 DNA is TGCAGTGCGCAGGGTGTTACTGAAGCTTTCTTT. Translated: CSAQGVTEAFF.

The V call is TRBV18, the J call TRBJ1-1; D is unclear. V was pared by 3 bases and J by 5 bases, with 13 bases between. Per germline, CDR1 KGHSH and CDR2 LQKENI. The CDR3 length is 14 residues. CDR3 residues: CASSPPSVRTEAFF. CDR3 coding DNA: TGTGCCAGCTCACCGCCATCGGTGAGAACTGAAGCTTTCTTT.

This CDR3 is CASSRGTGSLVSNQPQHF. CDR3 nucleotides: TGTGCCAGCAGCCGGGGGACAGGGAGTTTGGTGAGCAATCAGCCCCAGCATTTT. The rearrangement links TRBV7-2 to TRBJ1-5; 9 bases align to TRBD1. The V segment lost 5 bases and the J segment 1 base; nucleotides outside the gene matches: 12. The CDR3 contains 18 residues. CDR1 is SGHTA, CDR2 FQGNSA, per germline.

V usage is TRBV10-3 and J usage is TRBJ2-7, with D tentatively TRBD2 (6 bases). Germline V gene sequence: CDR1 ENHRY, CDR2 SYGVKD. Between the trimmed V and J ends, which lost 3 bases and 4 bases, there was a span of 16 bases. The CDR3 runs 15 residues. CDR3 loop: CAISDDWEVIYEQYF. The DNA of the CDR3 is TGTGCCATCAGTGACGACTGGGAGGTGATATACGAGCAGTACTTC.

This clone came up once. The V call is TRBV20-1, the J call TRBJ1-3; D unclear. The CDR3 runs 16 residues. Trimming stripped 3 bases from V and 0 bases from J, with 15 bases between. Germline loops: CDR1 DFQATT, CDR2 SNEGSKA (reference sequence). The DNA for the CDR3 is TGCAGTGCTAGTAGGAGGACCGGGAACTCTGGAAACACCATATATTTT. It is translated as CSASRRTGNSGNTIYF.

The gene calls are TRBV7-9 and TRBJ1-3, with 9 positions matching TRBD1. Germline values: CDR1 SEHNR, CDR2 FQNEAQ (reference sequence). V lost 5 bases and J lost 0; bases outside the gene matches: 11. This CDR3 has 18 amino acids. The CDR3, as DNA: TGTGCCAGCAGCCCATATTCGGACAGGGGACCCTCTGGAAACACCATATATTTT. Protein sequence: CASSPYSDRGPSGNTIYF.

The CDR3 bases are TGTGCCAGCAGCCTACCAGGCCCCCCACCTAGCAATCAGCCCCAGCATTTT. Protein: CASSLPGPPPSNQPQHF. The chain combines TRBV9 with TRBJ1-5; D not certain. CDR1 and CDR2 (germline): SGDLS, YYNGEE. The ends were cut back, 4 bases at V and 0 bases at J, with 17 bases in the middle. CDR3 length: 17 residues.

The V and J genes are TRBV6-1 and TRBJ1-5; no clear D. The germline V gene has CDR1 MNHNS and CDR2 SASEGT. The CDR3 consists of 17 residues. V was cut by 2 bases and J by 0 bases, with 14 bases left in between. CDR3 DNA sequence: TGTGCCAGCAGTGAAAGGCGGGGAAGTTATAGCAATCAGCCCCAGCATTTT. It yields the protein CASSERRGSYSNQPQHF.

V usage is TRBV3-1 (or the pseudogene TRBV3-2) and J usage is TRBJ2-6, with D unclear. The CDR3 has 17 residues. The V end was cut by 0 bases, the J end by 0 bases, with 9 bases between. Germline V gene lookup returns CDR1 LGHDT and CDR2 YNNKEL (reference sequence). CDR3 loop: CASSQDPRGSGANVLTF. CDR3 bases: TGTGCCAGCAGCCAAGATCCTAGAGGCTCTGGGGCCAACGTCCTGACTTTC.

This sequence joins TRBV19 and TRBJ2-1, with 11 bases matching TRBD2. Germline lookup yields CDR1 LNHDA and CDR2 SQIVND (reference sequence). This CDR3 spans 15 amino acids. Trimming took 5 bases from V and 3 from J; bases not matched to a gene: 3. The CDR3 sequence is CASSEGLAVYNEQFF. In nucleotides, the CDR3 is TGTGCCAGTAGTGAGGGACTAGCGGTCTACAATGAGCAGTTCTTC. The complete variable domain, with remaining parts taken from reference TRBV19 and TRBJ2-1, reads DGGITQSPKYLFRKEGQNVTLSCEQNLNHDAMYWYRQDPGQGLRLIYYSQIVNDFQKGDIAEGYSVSREKKESFPLTVTSAQKNPTAFYLCASSEGLAVYNEQFFGPGTRLTVL.

The CDR3 reads CASRPEGAQETQYF. CDR3 nucleotide sequence: TGTGCCAGCAGGCCGGAGGGGGCCCAAGAGACCCAGTACTTC. The chain recombines TRBV7-9 with TRBJ2-5; tentative D call: TRBD1 (7 bases). There are 14 residues in the CDR3. The V gene's germline CDR1 is SEHNR and CDR2 FQNEAQ (reference sequence). V gave up 6 bases and J gave up 1 base, with 12 bases separating them. The variable domain in full, completed from reference TRBV7-9 and TRBJ2-5, reads DTGVSQNPRHKITKRGQNVTFRCDPISEHNRLYWYRQTLGQGPEFLTYFQNEAQLEKSRLLSDRFSAERPKGSFSTLEIQRTEQGDSAMYLCASRPEGAQETQYFGPGTRLLVL.

This chain connects TRBV19 to TRBJ2-1; possibly TRBD1 for D (6 bases). The CDR3 totals 14 residues. Trimming removed 6 bases from V and 4 bases from J, with 13 bases in between. Germline lookup yields CDR1 LNHDA and CDR2 SQIVND (reference sequence). The chain's CDR3 is CASSRGSYYNEQFF. CDR3 in DNA: TGTGCCAGTAGCAGGGGATCCTATTACAATGAGCAGTTCTTC.

This clone came up a few times. The V and J genes are TRBV12-3 or TRBV12-4 and TRBJ2-1, with 9 bases aligning to TRBD2. J gave up 9 bases and V 6 bases, and 6 bases lay outside the gene matches. CDR3 size: 13 residues. CDR3 DNA: TGTGCCAGCAGCCTTAGCGGGGGTCCTGAGCAGTTCTTC. This encodes CASSLSGGPEQFF.

This chain joins TRBV25-1 and TRBJ2-3; D remains unclear. The CDR3 is made up of 11 amino acids. Trimming removed 0 bases from V and 11 bases from J, with 6 bases in between. CDR1 MGHDK and CDR2 SYGVNS come from the germline V gene. Here the CDR3 reads CASSEYLKQYF. Written as DNA, the CDR3 is TGTGCCAGCAGTGAATATTTAAAGCAGTATTTT.

J is TRBJ1-3 and V is TRBV30; D unresolved. In germline, CDR1 is GTSNPN, CDR2 SVGIG (reference sequence). Trimming pared 3 bases from V and 6 bases from J, leaving 3 bases between. The CDR3 covers 10 residues. The CDR3 here is CAWSQNTIYF. In nucleotides, the CDR3 is TGTGCCTGGAGCCAAAACACCATATATTTT. The full variable domain, with the rest looked up from reference TRBV30 and TRBJ1-3, is SQTIHQWPATLVQPVGSPLSLECTVEGTSNPNLYWYRQAAGRGLQLLFYSVGIGQISSEVPQNLSASRPQDRQFILSSKKLLLSDSGFYLCAWSQNTIYFGEGSWLTVV.

The J gene is TRBJ2-7, the V gene TRBV6-6; 9 nucleotides match TRBD1. CDR3 length: 16 residues. V lost 0 bases and J lost 2; bases outside the gene matches: 5. Germline CDR1 reads MNHNY; CDR2 reads SVGAGI (reference sequence). This CDR3 is CASSYSGQGKAYEQYF. The CDR3 DNA is TGTGCCAGCAGTTACTCGGGACAGGGTAAGGCCTACGAGCAGTACTTC.

The rearrangement links TRBV28 to TRBJ1-2; the D gene is possibly TRBD1 (6 bases). There are 11 residues in the CDR3. V dropped 6 bases and J dropped 6 bases, with 8 bases sitting between them. Germline CDR1 reads MDHEN; CDR2 reads SYDVKM. CDR3 region: CASSQGNGYTF. CDR3 in DNA: TGTGCCAGCAGCCAGGGGAATGGCTACACCTTC.

This clone was recorded once. This chain joins TRBV7-8 and TRBJ2-1, with D maybe TRBD2 (5 bases). V gave up 5 bases and J gave up 5 bases, with 10 bases separating them. Germline loops: CDR1 SGHVS, CDR2 FQNEAQ. This CDR3 contains 13 residues. For the CDR3, the DNA is TGTGCCAGCAGCATCACTAGTGACAATGAGCAGTTCTTC. Protein product: CASSITSDNEQFF.

This chain connects TRBV27 to TRBJ2-5, with a possible D match to TRBD2 (5 bases). V dropped 3 bases and J dropped 2 bases, with 7 bases sitting between them. Germline values: CDR1 MNHEY, CDR2 SMNVEV (reference sequence). The CDR3 has 13 residues. The CDR3 DNA is TGTGCCAGCAGTTTTAGCGAACAAGAGACCCAGTACTTC. Amino acid sequence: CASSFSEQETQYF.

The chain recombines TRBV19 with TRBJ2-4; D is possibly TRBD2 (5 bases). The length of the CDR3 is 14 residues. CDR1 is LNHDA, CDR2 SQIVND, per germline (reference sequence). V lost 5 bases to trimming and J lost 1 base, with 9 bases between them. CDR3 sequence (DNA): TGTGCCAGTAGTGCACCGGGGGCCAAAAACATTCAGTACTTC. Its protein is CASSAPGAKNIQYF.

V is TRBV28 and J is TRBJ1-2; D unresolved. With 1 base removed from V and 10 bases from J, the gap between germline ends came to 10 bases. Looked up from germline, CDR1 is MDHEN and CDR2 is SYDVKM. The CDR3 totals 12 residues. CDR3 DNA: TGTGCCAGCAGTTTATTCGGGGAGATCTACACCTTC. It codes for CASSLFGEIYTF.

The chain couples TRBV5-1 to TRBJ2-7; 12 positions match TRBD2. Germline CDR1 SGHRS, CDR2 YFSETQ. The CDR3 is 15 residues long. J was trimmed by 7 bases and V by 4 bases; bases with no gene match: 9. CDR3 residues: CASSGSSGRAREQYF. CDR3 in DNA: TGCGCCAGCAGCGGGTCTAGCGGGAGGGCCCGTGAGCAGTACTTC. Full variable domain (rest looked up from reference TRBV5-1 and TRBJ2-7): KAGVTQTPRYLIKTRGQQVTLSCSPISGHRSVSWYQQTPGQGLQFLFEYFSETQRNKGNFPGRFSGRQFSNSRSEMNVSTLELGDSALYLCASSGSSGRAREQYFGPGTRLTVT.

This chain connects TRBV27 to TRBJ2-3; TRBD1 matches 9 bases. Germline-derived CDR1 and CDR2 are MNHEY and SMNVEV (reference sequence). This CDR3 is 15 amino acids long. J lost 4 bases, V lost 2 bases, and 4 bases had no gene match. In DNA form, the CDR3 reads TGTGCCAGCAGTTTAATTCACAGGGGGCCAGATACGCAGTATTTT. Translation gives CASSLIHRGPDTQYF.

As regards this clone: An end of the junction does not agree with germline; a read error may underlie this. V gene TRBV29-1 combines with J gene TRBJ2-3; the D gene is possibly TRBD2 (6 bases). The CDR3 loop spans 12 amino acids. Germline V gene lookup returns CDR1 SQVTM and CDR2 ANQGSEA. Written as DNA, the CDR3 is TGCAGCGCCGGAGGGGTGGCAGACACGCAGTATTTT. Protein product: CSAGGVADTQYF.

This clone was observed once. The chain has TRBV27 and TRBJ1-2; 7 bases are shared with TRBD1. The germline V gene has CDR1 MNHEY and CDR2 SMNVEV (reference sequence). The CDR3 is 13 amino acids. V was pared by 6 bases and J by 8 bases, with 9 bases of the junction left unmatched. The CDR3 protein is CASRKQGSRGYTF. In DNA, the CDR3 is TGTGCCAGCAGAAAACAGGGGTCGAGGGGCTACACCTTC.

This clone was seen more than once but under ten times. CDR3 nucleotides: TGTGCCTGGAACGAAGGGGGCTACGAGCAGTACTTC. Translation gives CAWNEGGYEQYF. The rearrangement joins TRBV30 to TRBJ2-7, with TRBD1 as a possible D gene (6 bases). Germline V gene lookup returns CDR1 GTSNPN and CDR2 SVGIG (reference sequence). V lost 4 bases, J lost 3 bases, and 10 bases lay in between. The CDR3 consists of 12 residues.